This TCR beta chain was recorded in a study of T-cell memory formation after mild COVID-19. In the case of this clonotype: Its antigen is undetermined.

Study findings and constraints: Clones contracting day 15 to 85 were balanced CD4/CD8; later expanders leaned CD4+. Day 37-peaking second-wave clones had unconfirmed SARS-CoV-2 specificity.

With constant-segment primers, 5'RACE yielded cDNA libraries of TCR alpha and TCR beta that carried sample barcodes and UMIs. Using its own MiXCR run on the 5' RACE reads, TCRdb lists one record per CDR3 protein. The table lists under 250,000 distinct CDR3 sequences, approximately 15% of them singletons, with approximately 2.1% in the top ten. The origin of this receptor is an adult woman who had mild COVID-19 (a few samples of this study predate the infection). Cell type and time point are not known. The sample comprised PBMCs or a T cell subset sorted from them (not recorded which).

The DNA of the CDR3 is TGTGCCAGCAGTTATCACACTGAAGCTTTCTTT. It yields the protein CASSYHTEAFF. The chain carries TRBV7-2 and TRBJ1-1; D ambiguous. Germline V CDR1 and CDR2: SGHTA, FQGNSA. This CDR3 has 11 residues. Trimming removed 6 bases at V and 3 bases at J, with 5 bases between.